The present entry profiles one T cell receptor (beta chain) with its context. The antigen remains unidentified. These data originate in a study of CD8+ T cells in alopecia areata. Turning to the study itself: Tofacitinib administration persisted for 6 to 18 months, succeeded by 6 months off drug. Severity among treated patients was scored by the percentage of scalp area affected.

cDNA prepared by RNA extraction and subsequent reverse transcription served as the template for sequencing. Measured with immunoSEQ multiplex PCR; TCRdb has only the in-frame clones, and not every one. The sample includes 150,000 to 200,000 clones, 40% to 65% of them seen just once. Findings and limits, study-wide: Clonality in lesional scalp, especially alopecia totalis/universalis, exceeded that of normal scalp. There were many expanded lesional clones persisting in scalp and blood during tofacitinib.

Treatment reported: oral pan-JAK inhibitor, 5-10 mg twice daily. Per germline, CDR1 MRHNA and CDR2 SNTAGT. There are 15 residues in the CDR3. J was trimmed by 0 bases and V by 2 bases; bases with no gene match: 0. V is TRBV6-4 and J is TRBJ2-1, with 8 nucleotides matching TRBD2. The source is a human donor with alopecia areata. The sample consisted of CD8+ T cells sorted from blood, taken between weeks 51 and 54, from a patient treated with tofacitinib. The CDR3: CASSDAGGSYNEQFF. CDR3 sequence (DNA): TGTGCCAGCAGTGACGCGGGGGGCTCCTACAATGAGCAGTTCTTC.